Described below is a single T cell receptor beta chain sequence and its context. The data derive from a study of blood T cell repertoires in COVID-19. About the research overall: Material from acute and convalescent COVID-19 was sourced from the United States, Italy and Spain. In each case, the material was cDNA or gDNA derived from T cells, B-cell-depleted T cells, or PBMCs.

In the source study's methods: Reference gene primers were amplified, and this amplification served to estimate nucleated cell counts. Only in-frame clones appear in the TCRdb table, and some are missing; sequencing was by immunoSEQ multiplex PCR. That table supplies the V and J calls and clone size; D and trimming were determined from the DNA. Of 70,000 to 85,000 clones listed, roughly 82% were seen once; the top ten hold about 10%. This CDR3 spans 14 amino acids. CDR1 SGHRS and CDR2 YFSETQ come from the germline V gene. V lost 8 bases and J 0 bases, leaving 12 bases between the germline ends. The chain joins TRBV5-1 to TRBJ1-5; D uncertain. The specimen was peripheral blood. The sequence was obtained from a man aged 55 to 70 with acute or convalescent COVID-19. The DNA of the CDR3 is TGCGCCAGTAAACCGGGAAATAGCAATCAGCCCCAGCATTTT. It yields the protein CASKPGNSNQPQHF.